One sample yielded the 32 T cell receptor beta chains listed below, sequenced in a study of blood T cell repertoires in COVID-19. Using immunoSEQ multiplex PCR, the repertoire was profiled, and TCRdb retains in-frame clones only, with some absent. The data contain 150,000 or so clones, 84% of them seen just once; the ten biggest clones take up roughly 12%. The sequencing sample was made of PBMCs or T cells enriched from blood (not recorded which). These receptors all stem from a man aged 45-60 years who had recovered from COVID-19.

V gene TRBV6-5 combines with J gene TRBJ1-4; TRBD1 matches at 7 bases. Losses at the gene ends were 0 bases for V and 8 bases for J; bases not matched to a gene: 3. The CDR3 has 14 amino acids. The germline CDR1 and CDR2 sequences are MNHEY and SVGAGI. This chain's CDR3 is CASSYSYRGEKLFF. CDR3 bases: TGTGCCAGCAGTTACTCGTACAGGGGCGAAAAACTGTTTTTT.

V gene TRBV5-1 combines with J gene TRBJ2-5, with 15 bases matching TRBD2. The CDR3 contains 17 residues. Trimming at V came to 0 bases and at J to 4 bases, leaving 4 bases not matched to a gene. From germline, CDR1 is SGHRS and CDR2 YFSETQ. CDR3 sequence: CASSLGTSGGGRETQYF. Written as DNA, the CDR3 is TGCGCCAGCAGCTTGGGGACTAGCGGGGGGGGCCGAGAGACCCAGTACTTC. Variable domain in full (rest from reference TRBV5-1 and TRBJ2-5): KAGVTQTPRYLIKTRGQQVTLSCSPISGHRSVSWYQQTPGQGLQFLFEYFSETQRNKGNFPGRFSGRQFSNSRSEMNVSTLELGDSALYLCASSLGTSGGGRETQYFGPGTRLLVL.

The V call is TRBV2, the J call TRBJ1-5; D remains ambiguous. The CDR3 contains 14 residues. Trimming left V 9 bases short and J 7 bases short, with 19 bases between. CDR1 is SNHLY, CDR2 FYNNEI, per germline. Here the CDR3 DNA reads TGTGCCAGTAAGCTGGGGAGGGCGGGGCAGCCCCAGCATTTT. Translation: CASKLGRAGQPQHF.

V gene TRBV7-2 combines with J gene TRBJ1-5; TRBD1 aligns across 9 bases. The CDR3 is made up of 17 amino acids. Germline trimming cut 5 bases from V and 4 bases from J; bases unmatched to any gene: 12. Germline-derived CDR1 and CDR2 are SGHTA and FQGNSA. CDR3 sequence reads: CASSPRPGQGLNQPQHF. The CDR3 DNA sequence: TGTGCCAGCAGCCCTAGACCGGGACAGGGACTTAATCAGCCCCAGCATTTT.

CDR3 protein: CASSLGFGQGAVEQYF. The CDR3 nucleotides are TGTGCCAGCAGCTTGGGTTTTGGACAGGGGGCCGTCGAGCAGTACTTC. The chain joins TRBV5-4 to TRBJ2-7; 11 bases match TRBD1. The V gene end was trimmed by 0 bases and the J gene end by 6 bases; junction bases not matched to a gene: 8. Germline lookup yields CDR1 SGHNT and CDR2 YYREEE (reference sequence). The CDR3 sequence is 16 residues long.

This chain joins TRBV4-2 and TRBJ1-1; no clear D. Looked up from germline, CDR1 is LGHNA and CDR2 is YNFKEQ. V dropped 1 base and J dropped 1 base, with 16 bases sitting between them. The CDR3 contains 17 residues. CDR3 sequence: CASSQVDSGEGNTEAFF. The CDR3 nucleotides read TGTGCCAGCAGCCAAGTCGATTCGGGCGAGGGGAACACTGAAGCTTTCTTT.

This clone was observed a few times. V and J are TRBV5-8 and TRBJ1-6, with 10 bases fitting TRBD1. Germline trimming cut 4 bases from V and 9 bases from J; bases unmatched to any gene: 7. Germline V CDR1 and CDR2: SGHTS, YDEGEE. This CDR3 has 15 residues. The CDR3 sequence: CASSPRDRGSSPLHF. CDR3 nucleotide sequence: TGTGCCAGCAGCCCCCGGGACAGGGGAAGTTCACCCCTCCACTTT.

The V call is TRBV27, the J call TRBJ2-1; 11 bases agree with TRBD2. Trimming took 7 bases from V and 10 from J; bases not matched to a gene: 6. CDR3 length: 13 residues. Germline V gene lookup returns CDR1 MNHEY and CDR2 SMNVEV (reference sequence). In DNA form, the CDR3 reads TGTGCCAGCACGTTAGCGGGAGGGAAAGAGCAGTTCTTC. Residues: CASTLAGGKEQFF.

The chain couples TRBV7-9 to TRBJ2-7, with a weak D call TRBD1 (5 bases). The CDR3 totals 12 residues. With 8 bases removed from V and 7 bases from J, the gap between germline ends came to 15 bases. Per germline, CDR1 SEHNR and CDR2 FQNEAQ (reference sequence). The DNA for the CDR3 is TGTGCCAGCGAGAGCCGGAAGGGGGAGCAGTACTTC. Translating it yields CASESRKGEQYF. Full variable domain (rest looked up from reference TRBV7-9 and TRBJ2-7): DTGVSQNPRHKITKRGQNVTFRCDPISEHNRLYWYRQTLGQGPEFLTYFQNEAQLEKSRLLSDRFSAERPKGSFSTLEIQRTEQGDSAMYLCASESRKGEQYFGPGTRLTVT.

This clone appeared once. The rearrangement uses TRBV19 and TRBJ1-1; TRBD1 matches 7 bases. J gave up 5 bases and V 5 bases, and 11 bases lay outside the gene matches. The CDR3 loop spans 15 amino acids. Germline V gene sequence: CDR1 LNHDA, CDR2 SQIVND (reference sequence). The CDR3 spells CASSLSDRVGTEAFF. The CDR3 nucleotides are TGTGCCAGTAGTCTATCCGACAGGGTGGGGACTGAAGCTTTCTTT.

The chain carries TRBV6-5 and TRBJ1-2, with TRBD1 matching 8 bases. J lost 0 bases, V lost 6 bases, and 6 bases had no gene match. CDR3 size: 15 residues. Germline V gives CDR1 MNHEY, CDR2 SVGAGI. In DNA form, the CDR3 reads TGTGCCAGCAGCCAACGGACAGGGCCTAACTATGGCTACACCTTC. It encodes CASSQRTGPNYGYTF.

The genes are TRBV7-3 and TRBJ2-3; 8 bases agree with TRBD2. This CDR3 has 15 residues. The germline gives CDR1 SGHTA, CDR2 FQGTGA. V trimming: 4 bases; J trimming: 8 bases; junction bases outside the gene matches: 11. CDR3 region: CASSSQSGGLGTQYF. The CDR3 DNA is TGTGCCAGCAGCTCCCAATCGGGGGGGCTAGGTACGCAGTATTTT.

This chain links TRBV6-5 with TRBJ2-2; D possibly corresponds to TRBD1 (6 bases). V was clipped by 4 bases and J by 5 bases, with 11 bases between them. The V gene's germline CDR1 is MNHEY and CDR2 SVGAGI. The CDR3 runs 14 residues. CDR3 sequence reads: CASSSQTGTGELFF. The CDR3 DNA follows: TGTGCCAGCAGTTCCCAAACAGGGACCGGGGAGCTGTTTTTT.

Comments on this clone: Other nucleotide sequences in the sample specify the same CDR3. This chain's CDR3 is CASSLGTANTEAFF. The CDR3 DNA reads TGCGCCAGCAGCTTGGGGACTGCGAACACTGAAGCTTTCTTT. The chain has TRBV5-1 and TRBJ1-1; D ambiguous. CDR1 is SGHRS and CDR2 is YFSETQ in the germline V gene. This CDR3 is built from 14 residues. Between the trimmed V and J ends, which lost 0 bases and 1 base, there was a span of 7 bases.

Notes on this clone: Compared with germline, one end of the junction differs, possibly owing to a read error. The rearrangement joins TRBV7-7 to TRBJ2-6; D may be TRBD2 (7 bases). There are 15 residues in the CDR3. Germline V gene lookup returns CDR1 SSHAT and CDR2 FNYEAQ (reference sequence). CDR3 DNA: TGTGCTAGCAGCGCGTCCGGCGGGGGCGGGCCCGTCCTGACTTTC. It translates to CASSASGGGGPVLTF.

The chain's CDR3 is CASWEGSLMDIQYF. The CDR3 DNA reads as TGTGCCAGTTGGGAGGGGTCCCTGATGGACATTCAGTACTTC. The rearrangement uses TRBV28 and TRBJ2-4, with TRBD2 identical over 7 bases. V dropped 9 bases and J dropped 8; count of bases not matched to a gene: 13. The CDR3 sequence is 14 residues long. From germline, CDR1 is MDHEN and CDR2 SYDVKM.

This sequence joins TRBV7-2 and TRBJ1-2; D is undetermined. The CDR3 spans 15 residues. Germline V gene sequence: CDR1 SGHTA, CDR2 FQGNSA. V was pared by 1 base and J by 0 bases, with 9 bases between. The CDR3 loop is CASSLESNSNYGYTF. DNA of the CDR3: TGTGCCAGCAGCTTAGAATCGAACTCTAACTATGGCTACACCTTC.

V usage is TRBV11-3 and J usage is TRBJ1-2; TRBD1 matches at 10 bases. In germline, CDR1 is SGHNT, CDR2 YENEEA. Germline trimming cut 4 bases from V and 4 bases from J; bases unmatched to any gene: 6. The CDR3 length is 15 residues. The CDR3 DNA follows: TGTGCCAGCAGCTCCCAGACAGGGGGCAGCTATGGCTACACCTTC. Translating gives CASSSQTGGSYGYTF.

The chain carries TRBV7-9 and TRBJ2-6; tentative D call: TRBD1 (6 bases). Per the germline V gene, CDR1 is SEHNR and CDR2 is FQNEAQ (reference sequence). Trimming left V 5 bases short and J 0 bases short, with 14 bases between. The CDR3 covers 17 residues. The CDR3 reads CASSTRTENSGANVLTF. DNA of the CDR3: TGTGCCAGCAGCACCCGGACAGAGAACTCTGGGGCCAACGTCCTGACTTTC.

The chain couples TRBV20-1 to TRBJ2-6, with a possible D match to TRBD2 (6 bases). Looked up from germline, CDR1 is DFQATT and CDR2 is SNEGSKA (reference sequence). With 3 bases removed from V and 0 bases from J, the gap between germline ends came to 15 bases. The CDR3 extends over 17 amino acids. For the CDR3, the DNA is TGCAGTGCTAGTGGCGGGACGTTTCTCTCTGGGGCCAACGTCCTGACTTTC. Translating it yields CSASGGTFLSGANVLTF.

The CDR3 protein is CASSRDRSNYEQYF. In nucleotides, the CDR3 is TGTGCCAGCAGCCGGGACAGGTCGAACTACGAGCAGTACTTC. The chain has TRBV5-4 and TRBJ2-7, with 8 bases lining up with TRBD1. V was clipped by 4 bases and J by 3 bases; unmatched bases: 6. The CDR3 sequence is 14 residues long. CDR1 and CDR2 (germline): SGHNT, YYREEE (reference sequence).

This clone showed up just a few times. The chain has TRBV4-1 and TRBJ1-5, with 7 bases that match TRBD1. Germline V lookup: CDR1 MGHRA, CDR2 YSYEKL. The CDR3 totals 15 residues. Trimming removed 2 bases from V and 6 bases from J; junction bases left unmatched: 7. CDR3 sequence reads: CASSQPDRDGQPQHF. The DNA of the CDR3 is TGCGCCAGCAGCCAACCCGACAGGGACGGTCAGCCCCAGCATTTT.

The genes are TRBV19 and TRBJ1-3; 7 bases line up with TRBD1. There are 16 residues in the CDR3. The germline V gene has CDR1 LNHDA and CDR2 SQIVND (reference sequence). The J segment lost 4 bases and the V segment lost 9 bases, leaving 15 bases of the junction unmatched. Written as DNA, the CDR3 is TGTGCCAGCCACTATCAAACAGGGGATCGAGGAAACACCATATATTTT. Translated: CASHYQTGDRGNTIYF.

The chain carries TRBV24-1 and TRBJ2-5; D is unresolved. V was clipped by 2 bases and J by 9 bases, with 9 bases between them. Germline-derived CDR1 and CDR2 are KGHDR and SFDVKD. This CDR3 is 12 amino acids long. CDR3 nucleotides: TGTGCCACCAGTGATTACGGTACGGCCCAGTACTTC. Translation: CATSDYGTAQYF.

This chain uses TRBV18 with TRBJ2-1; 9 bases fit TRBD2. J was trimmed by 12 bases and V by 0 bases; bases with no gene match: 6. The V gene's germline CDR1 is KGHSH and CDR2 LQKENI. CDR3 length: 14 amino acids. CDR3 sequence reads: CASSPPQRGAGQFF. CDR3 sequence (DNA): TGTGCCAGCTCACCACCGCAGCGGGGGGCAGGGCAGTTCTTC. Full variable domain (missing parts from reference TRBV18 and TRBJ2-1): NAGVMQNPRHLVRRRGQEARLRCSPMKGHSHVYWYRQLPEEGLKFMVYLQKENIIDESGMPKERFSAEFPKEGPSILRIQQVVRGDSAAYFCASSPPQRGAGQFFGPGTRLTVL.

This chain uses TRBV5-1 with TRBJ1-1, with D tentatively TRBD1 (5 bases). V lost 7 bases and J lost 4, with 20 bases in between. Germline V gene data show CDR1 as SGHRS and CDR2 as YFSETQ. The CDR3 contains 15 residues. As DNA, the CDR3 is TGCGCCAGCGCCCGGGGGGAGGGATCTGGCACTGAAGCTTTCTTT. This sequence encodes CASARGEGSGTEAFF.

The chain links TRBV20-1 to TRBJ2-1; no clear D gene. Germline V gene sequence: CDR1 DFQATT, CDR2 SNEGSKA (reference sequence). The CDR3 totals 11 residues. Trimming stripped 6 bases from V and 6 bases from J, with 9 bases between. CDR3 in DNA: TGCAGTGCCATTCGTAGCAATGAGCAGTTCTTC. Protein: CSAIRSNEQFF.

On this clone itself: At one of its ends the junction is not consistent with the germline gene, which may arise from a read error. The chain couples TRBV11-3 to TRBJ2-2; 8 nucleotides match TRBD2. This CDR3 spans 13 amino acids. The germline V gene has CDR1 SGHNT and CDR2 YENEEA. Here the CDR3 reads CASSLDPSGGLFF. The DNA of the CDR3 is TGTGCCAGCAGCTTAGATCCGAGCGGGGGGCTGTTTTTT.

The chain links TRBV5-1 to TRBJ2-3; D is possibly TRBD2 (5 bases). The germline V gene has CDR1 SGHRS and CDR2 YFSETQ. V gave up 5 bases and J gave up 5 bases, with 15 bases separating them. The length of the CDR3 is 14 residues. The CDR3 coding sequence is TGCGCCAGCAGTCAAGGGAGCGGCCGAGATACGCAGTATTTT. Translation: CASSQGSGRDTQYF.

The CDR3 nucleotides are TGCGCCAGCAGCTTGGATGCGCGGACAGGGACGGGGCAGCCCCAGCATTTT. This sequence encodes CASSLDARTGTGQPQHF. The chain uses TRBV5-1 and TRBJ1-5, with 8 bases lining up with TRBD1. V was pared by 0 bases and J by 7 bases, with 12 bases of the junction left unmatched. Germline V gene sequence: CDR1 SGHRS, CDR2 YFSETQ. This CDR3 is built from 17 residues.

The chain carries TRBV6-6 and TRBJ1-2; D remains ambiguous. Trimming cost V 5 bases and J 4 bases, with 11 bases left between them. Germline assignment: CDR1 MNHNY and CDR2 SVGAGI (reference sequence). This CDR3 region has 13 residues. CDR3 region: CASSALSGYGYTF. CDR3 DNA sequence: TGTGCCAGCAGTGCCCTCTCGGGCTATGGCTACACCTTC.

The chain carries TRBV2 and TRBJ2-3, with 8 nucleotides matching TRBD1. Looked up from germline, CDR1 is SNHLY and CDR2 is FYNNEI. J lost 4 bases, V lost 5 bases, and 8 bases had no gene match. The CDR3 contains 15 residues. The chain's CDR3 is CASSFTWTGSDTQYF. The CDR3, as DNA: TGTGCCAGCAGTTTTACCTGGACAGGGTCAGATACGCAGTATTTT.